The 25 T cell receptor beta chains in this list originate from one sample, sequenced in a study of blood T cells in healthy people across ages (dated by TCRdb to 2013 to 2016). The library was prepared using 5' RACE. The listed sequencing device is Illumina HiSeq 2500. The second PCR ran for roughly 7 to 11 cycles and used a J-beta primer mix along with a sample-barcoded 5' primer. The public sequencing data were trimmed at Q25 with fastp and processed into clonotypes with MiXCR by TCRdb, which kept only in-frame beta chains. Each entry merges the rows of one CDR3 protein and shows their most common DNA and genes. A total of around 1.1 million distinct CDR3 sequences appear in this sample, around two fifths of them only once. Clones ranked in the top ten supply roughly 13% of the sample. The sequencing input was blood. The source is a man aged 18-30 years in good health.

V gene TRBV6-1 combines with J gene TRBJ2-5; 12 positions match TRBD1. The germline V gene has CDR1 MNHNS and CDR2 SASEGT. CDR3 length: 14 residues. The V and J ends lost 8 bases and 11 bases, in that order; junction bases with no gene match: 12. CDR3 in DNA: TGTGCCAGCCGGGGACAGGGGGCTCGTAATGAGCAGTACTTC. Its protein is CASRGQGARNEQYF.

This rearrangement joins TRBV11-2 to TRBJ1-5; D unclear. The germline gives CDR1 SGHAT, CDR2 FQNNGV. Trimming shortened V by 0 bases and J by 2 bases, and 8 bases separated the two germline ends. This CDR3 is built from 15 residues. This CDR3 reads CASSLEYSGNQPQHF. The CDR3 region has the DNA TGTGCCAGCAGCTTAGAATACAGCGGCAATCAGCCCCAGCATTTT.

The rearrangement links TRBV2 to TRBJ1-6; the D is unclear. The V gene lost 5 bases and the J gene lost 8 bases, with 16 bases spanning the gap. Germline V gene data show CDR1 as SNHLY and CDR2 as FYNNEI. The CDR3 consists of 15 residues. The CDR3 loop is CASSPEGRSHSPLHF. In DNA, the CDR3 is TGTGCCAGCAGTCCAGAGGGCAGAAGCCATTCACCCCTCCACTTT.

This clonotype showed up just a few times. At one end, the junction sequence differs from germline, possibly due to a read error. The chain couples TRBV11-3 to TRBJ1-1, with 7 nucleotides matching TRBD1. CDR1 is SGHNT and CDR2 is YENEEA in the germline V gene. This CDR3 contains 13 residues. The CDR3 sequence: CASSARGDTEAFF. The CDR3 nucleotides read TGTGCCAGCAGCGCCAGGGGGGACACTGAGGCTTTCTTT. The variable domain in full, completed from reference TRBV11-3 and TRBJ1-1, reads EAGVVQSPRYKIIEKKQPVAFWCNPISGHNTLYWYLQNLGQGPELLIRYENEEAVDDSQLPKDRFSAERLKGVDSTLKIQPAELGDSAVYLCASSARGDTEAFFGQGTRLTVV.

The CDR3 nucleotides are TGCGCCAGCAGCTTAGGCCCTAGTGGGGATAATGAGCAGTTCTTC. The encoded protein is CASSLGPSGDNEQFF. V gene TRBV5-1 combines with J gene TRBJ2-1; D is uncertain. CDR1 and CDR2 from the germline V gene are SGHRS and YFSETQ. Trimming stripped 2 bases from V and 7 bases from J, with 16 bases between. This CDR3 has 15 amino acids.

J is TRBJ2-1 and V is TRBV5-1; no reliable D call. This CDR3 is built from 13 residues. V was shortened by 3 bases and J by 13 bases, with 17 bases between the two germline ends. CDR1 and CDR2 (germline): SGHRS, YFSETQ. DNA of the CDR3: TGCGCCAGCAGCTCGGACGGAGAAGAGACCCAGTTCTTC. The encoded protein is CASSSDGEETQFF.

V and J are TRBV5-1 and TRBJ2-7, with D perhaps being TRBD1 or TRBD2 (6 bases each). Trimming shortened V by 4 bases and J by 7 bases, and 21 bases separated the two germline ends. This CDR3 has 15 residues. Germline V gene sequence: CDR1 SGHRS, CDR2 YFSETQ. The CDR3 DNA is TGCGCCAGCAGCACGGGTAGGGGGGAAGGCAATGAGCAGTACTTC. Translating gives CASSTGRGEGNEQYF. Looking up the rest from reference TRBV5-1 and TRBJ2-7 gives the full variable domain: KAGVTQTPRYLIKTRGQQVTLSCSPISGHRSVSWYQQTPGQGLQFLFEYFSETQRNKGNFPGRFSGRQFSNSRSEMNVSTLELGDSALYLCASSTGRGEGNEQYFGPGTRLTVT.

This clonotype was observed a few times. V usage is TRBV4-1 and J usage is TRBJ2-2; D gene uncertain. Germline V gene lookup returns CDR1 MGHRA and CDR2 YSYEKL. This CDR3 region has 15 residues. V was shortened by 1 base and J by 0 bases, with 6 bases between the two germline ends. In DNA form, the CDR3 reads TGCGCCAGCAGCCAAGGACAAGCGAACACCGGGGAGCTGTTTTTT. Its translation: CASSQGQANTGELFF.

The genes are TRBV3-1 and TRBJ2-2; 10 bases match TRBD2. The V segment lost 5 bases and the J segment 1 base; nucleotides outside the gene matches: 4. The V gene's germline CDR1 is LGHDT and CDR2 YNNKEL (reference sequence). The CDR3 spans 16 residues. The DNA for the CDR3 is TGTGCCAGCAGCACACTAGCGGGGTGGAACACCGGGGAGCTGTTTTTT. Its protein is CASSTLAGWNTGELFF.

This sequence joins TRBV28 and TRBJ2-3; perhaps D is TRBD1 or TRBD2 (6 bases each). Germline V gene data show CDR1 as MDHEN and CDR2 as SYDVKM. Deletions cut 5 bases from V and 0 bases from J, with 18 bases between. This CDR3 has 17 residues. CDR3 bases: TGTGCCAGCAGTCTATTCGGAGGGGGACCTAGCACAGATACGCAGTATTTT. It codes for CASSLFGGGPSTDTQYF.

This chain links TRBV5-5 with TRBJ2-4; 10 bases match TRBD1. The V gene end was trimmed by 1 base and the J gene end by 3 bases; junction bases not matched to a gene: 16. The germline V gene encodes CDR1 SGHKS and CDR2 YYEKEE (reference sequence). CDR3 length: 20 amino acids. This CDR3 is CASSLYMIATGGTVKNIQYF. The CDR3 DNA is TGTGCCAGCAGCTTGTATATGATAGCGACAGGGGGCACCGTCAAAAACATTCAGTACTTC.

This clonotype was detected a few times. This chain joins TRBV9 and TRBJ1-2; a possible D gene is TRBD1 (5 bases). This CDR3 region has 14 residues. Trimming pared 0 bases from V and 13 bases from J, leaving 19 bases between. The germline V gene encodes CDR1 SGDLS and CDR2 YYNGEE. The CDR3 loop reads CASSVGDSGNSRTF. The CDR3 DNA is TGTGCCAGCAGCGTAGGAGACAGTGGGAATTCGCGCACCTTC.

This clonotype occurred a few times. V is TRBV10-3 and J is TRBJ2-3, with D tentatively TRBD1 (5 bases). This CDR3 is built from 14 residues. CDR1 and CDR2 (germline): ENHRY, SYGVKD. Trimming took 0 bases from V and 1 from J, leaving 5 bases between them. CDR3 in amino acids: CAISESGRTDTQYF. DNA of the CDR3: TGTGCCATCAGTGAGTCGGGGCGCACAGATACGCAGTATTTT.

This chain joins TRBV7-2 and TRBJ1-3; the D gene is possibly TRBD1 (5 bases). Trimming removed 0 bases at V and 3 bases at J, with 12 bases between. The CDR3 loop spans 16 amino acids. The germline V gene has CDR1 SGHTA and CDR2 FQGNSA. The CDR3 DNA reads as TGTGCCAGCAGCTTAGCGGGGGGATTCAATGGAAACACCATATATTTT. Its protein is CASSLAGGFNGNTIYF. Using reference TRBV7-2 and TRBJ1-3 for the parts outside the CDR3, the full variable domain is GAGVSQSPSNKVTEKGKDVELRCDPISGHTALYWYRQSLGQGLEFLIYFQGNSAPDKSGLPSDRFSAERTGGSVSTLTIQRTQQEDSAVYLCASSLAGGFNGNTIYFGEGSWLTVV.

The J gene is TRBJ1-4, the V gene TRBV12-3 or TRBV12-4; 7 bases line up with TRBD1. The V gene end was trimmed by 3 bases and the J gene end by 1 base; junction bases not matched to a gene: 5. The CDR3 runs to 16 residues. Here the CDR3 DNA reads TGTGCCAGCAGTTTGGTCAGGGGGAAAACTAATGAAAAACTGTTTTTT. Its protein product is CASSLVRGKTNEKLFF.

This clonotype was found a few times. The chain employs TRBV6-1 and TRBJ1-6, with D unclear. The V end lost 2 bases, the J end lost 3 bases, and 8 bases lay between the germline ends. Germline lookup yields CDR1 MNHNS and CDR2 SASEGT. The CDR3 covers 15 residues. Written as DNA, the CDR3 is TGTGCCAGCAGTGAAAGCAGGATCTATAATTCACCCCTCCACTTT. Protein sequence: CASSESRIYNSPLHF.

The V and J genes are TRBV12-3 or TRBV12-4 and TRBJ2-1, with D hard to call. The CDR3 contains 15 residues. Trimming removed 3 bases from V and 6 bases from J, with 15 bases in between. CDR3 nucleotides: TGTGCCAGCAGTTTTAGGAGTACAGTCGGCAATGAGCAGTTCTTC. Translating gives CASSFRSTVGNEQFF.

This clonotype turned up a few times. The J gene is TRBJ2-5, the V gene TRBV4-2; 7 bases fit TRBD1. The germline CDR1 and CDR2 sequences are LGHNA and YNFKEQ. V gave up 4 bases and J gave up 3 bases; unmatched junction bases: 5. The CDR3 has 14 amino acids. CDR3 region: CASSRGTAEETQYF. DNA for the CDR3: TGTGCCAGCAGCCGAGGGACAGCCGAAGAGACCCAGTACTTC.

The chain is built from TRBV29-1 and TRBJ1-2; D possibly corresponds to TRBD1 (5 bases). Trimming removed 7 bases from V and 7 bases from J, with 16 bases in between. CDR1 SQVTM and CDR2 ANQGSEA come from the germline V gene. The CDR3 is made up of 12 amino acids. CDR3 amino acids: CSALGQGCGYTF. CDR3 in DNA: TGCAGCGCCCTCGGGCAGGGATGTGGCTACACCTTC.

Comment on this clonotype: One end of the junction is discordant with germline, which a read error may explain. The chain couples TRBV6-5 to TRBJ1-1; 9 bases are a match to TRBD1. This CDR3 region has 19 residues. Germline V gives CDR1 MNHEY, CDR2 SVGAGI. CDR3 amino acids: CAGSFEDWTWTGEDTEAFF. The CDR3 DNA is TGTGCCGGCAGTTTCGAGGACTGGACGTGGACAGGGGAGGACACTGAAGCTTTCTTT.

This clonotype was counted a few times. V is TRBV2 and J is TRBJ1-2; 9 nucleotides match TRBD1. The germline V gene encodes CDR1 SNHLY and CDR2 FYNNEI. Trimming cost V 8 bases and J 2 bases; bases outside gene matches: 9. CDR3 length: 15 amino acids. CDR3 sequence (DNA): TGTGCCAGCGATACCTCCGACAGGGGGAACTATGGCTACACCTTC. It translates to CASDTSDRGNYGYTF.

This clonotype was seen ten or more times. One end of the junction fails to match germline, which may point to a read error. The chain combines TRBV4-3 with TRBJ1-1; a weak D match, TRBD1 (6 bases). This CDR3 has 13 residues. Germline CDR1 reads LGHNA; CDR2 reads YSLEER. The CDR3 coding sequence is TGTGCCAGCAGCCAGGGACAGAACACTGAAGCTTTCTTT. This encodes CASSQGQNTEAFF.

On this clonotype itself: A much larger clone differs by one base, so this may be a read error. The gene calls are TRBV2 and TRBJ2-5; D remains unclear. The length of the CDR3 is 11 residues. Germline lookup yields CDR1 SNHLY and CDR2 FYNNEI. V was cut by 7 bases and J by 0 bases, with 3 bases left in between. CDR3 amino acids: CASKYQETQYF. As DNA, the CDR3 is TGTGCCAGCAAGTACCAAGAGACCCAGTACTTC.

The chain links TRBV12-3 or TRBV12-4 to TRBJ1-1, with D unclear. Between the trimmed V and J ends, which lost 1 base and 0 bases, there was a span of 9 bases. The CDR3 is 15 amino acids. The CDR3 here is CASSLEPGLNTEAFF. In nucleotides, the CDR3 is TGTGCCAGCAGTTTAGAACCAGGTCTGAACACTGAAGCTTTCTTT.

The V call is TRBV20-1, the J call TRBJ2-5; 11 nucleotides agree with TRBD2. This CDR3 has 15 residues. Germline loops: CDR1 DFQATT, CDR2 SNEGSKA (reference sequence). Unmatched junction bases numbered 16, after V lost 5 bases and J lost 11 bases. The chain's CDR3 is CSAHDPGLAENEQYF. Here the CDR3 DNA reads TGCAGTGCTCACGATCCGGGACTAGCGGAAAATGAGCAGTACTTC.